This entry is about one T cell receptor beta chain. The antigen it recognizes is unknown. Per-base quality was not reported, and no clone a single base away is much larger than it. The source of the sample is a study of blood T cell repertoires in COVID-19 (dated by TCRdb to 2018 to 2021). Describing the broader study: Samples covering the acute and convalescent phases of COVID-19 were provided by collaborators in the United States, Italy and Spain. The prospective study material was composed of cDNA or gDNA derived from T cells, B-cell-depleted T cells, or PBMCs. Subjects who had been exposed to COVID-19, were actively infected with it, or had recovered from it provided the deeply sampled blood TCRbeta repertoires that made up the dataset. The repertoires were made available in a free public database intended to serve as a resource for research on the immune response to SARS-CoV-2. Samples were obtained from the ongoing ImmuneRACE study (first 160 participants) and from about 1,300 subjects provided by 6 global collaborators. Sample metadata almost always included a de-identified subject ID, COVID-19 status, age in years and sex. Where HLA class I and class II types were available, the types were taken from metadata supplied by the sample provider, not from assay-based typing. General conclusions and limits of the study: The quantity of clinical and demographic metadata differed by source and by participant and was supplied without curation.

Including cysteine and phenylalanine, the CDR3 has 15 amino acids. Of the read, only the CDR3 DNA is kept; its 45 bases are in frame from base 1. From a lookup of the germline V gene, CDR1 and CDR2 are SGHRS and YFSETQ. The junction carries 19 bases between V and J, which are trimmed by 3 bases and 7 bases respectively. The immunoSEQ Assay, a bias-controlled multiplex PCR, was used to amplify TCRbeta CDR3 regions from genomic DNA. As for the authors' bioinformatics: Within the assay, amplification of reference gene primers was used to estimate how many nucleated cells each sample contained. To quantify the absolute abundance of each unique TCRbeta CDR3 rearrangement, sequence reads were collapsed and filtered. Productive Simpson clonality was computed per sample as the square root of Simpson's diversity index over productive rearrangements. Here the immuneACCESS table is served through TCRdb, limited to in-frame sequences with V and J called. Missing clones are a known gap in these copies; in checked studies unresolved V genes cover under half, and the rest lacks a known reason. From that table come the V and J calls and clone size; the DNA was used to work out D and trimming. The sample profile shows about 60,000 clones; about 80% of them were found once. About 3.4% of the sample comes from the top ten.

The collaborating institutions used their own protocols to collect whole blood in K2EDTA tubes. For TCRbeta analysis, collaborators shipped samples in one of three forms: frozen whole blood, isolated PBMCs, or DNA extracted from either of those sample types. The receptor comes from a man between 60 and 75 years old with acute or convalescent COVID-19. Material for sequencing was peripheral blood. The chain links TRBV5-1 with TRBJ2-5, with TRBD1 tentatively as D gene (5 bases match). The CDR3 here reads CASSSGPYLPRTQYF. The base sequence is TGCGCCAGCAGCTCAGGGCCCTATCTTCCCAGGACCCAGTACTTC. Reference TRBV5-1 and TRBJ2-5 genes cover what lies past the CDR3, so the full variable domain is KAGVTQTPRYLIKTRGQQVTLSCSPISGHRSVSWYQQTPGQGLQFLFEYFSETQRNKGNFPGRFSGRQFSNSRSEMNVSTLELGDSALYLCASSSGPYLPRTQYFGPGTRLLVL.